What follows are 25 T cell receptor beta chains derived from one specimen sequenced in a study of T cells after yellow fever vaccination (dated 2019 in TCRdb). Sample treatment or condition, as interpreted from the label and publication: live attenuated yellow fever vaccine strain. Libraries were made using 5' RACE. Sequencer: Illumina HiSeq 2500. TCRdb itself trimmed the public reads at Q25 with fastp, ran MiXCR and retained productive beta chains. Rows with one shared CDR3 protein collapse into an entry with the most common genes and DNA. The sample table records 450,000 to 600,000 distinct CDR3 sequences; around 17% of these occur just once. The ten largest account for roughly 17% of the sample. The specimen was PBMCs, collected 4 to 6 days after the first yellow fever vaccination. Receptor source: a man between 18 and 29 years old who received the YFV17D yellow fever vaccine.

This clonotype was counted a few times. The chain recombines TRBV11-2 with TRBJ1-2; weak D call: TRBD1 (5 bases). The germline V gene has CDR1 SGHAT and CDR2 FQNNGV. The V gene lost 1 base and the J gene lost 2 bases, with 17 bases spanning the gap. The CDR3 contains 17 residues. The CDR3 sequence: CASSLVPLTAGNYGYTF. The DNA of the CDR3 is TGTGCCAGCAGCTTAGTTCCATTGACAGCCGGGAACTATGGCTACACCTTC.

The chain combines TRBV15 with TRBJ2-7, with D possibly being TRBD1 (5 bases). Between the trimmed V and J ends, which lost 2 bases and 3 bases, there was a span of 8 bases. The CDR3 extends over 13 amino acids. Germline V gene sequence: CDR1 LNHNV, CDR2 YYDKDF (reference sequence). The chain's CDR3 is CATSRQGGYEQYF. The CDR3 nucleotides are TGTGCCACCAGCAGACAGGGTGGCTACGAGCAGTACTTC. The full variable domain, with the rest looked up from reference TRBV15 and TRBJ2-7, is DAMVIQNPRYQVTQFGKPVTLSCSQTLNHNVMYWYQQKSSQAPKLLFHYYDKDFNNEADTPDNFQSRRPNTSFCFLDIRSPGLGDTAMYLCATSRQGGYEQYFGPGTRLTVT.

Many counts were recorded for this clonotype. The chain has TRBV5-1 and TRBJ1-5, with D maybe TRBD1 (5 bases). Germline lookup yields CDR1 SGHRS and CDR2 YFSETQ. V lost 4 bases to trimming and J lost 3 bases, with 14 bases between them. The CDR3 spans 15 residues. The CDR3 loop is CASSIEGLLNQPQHF. The CDR3 region has the DNA TGCGCCAGCAGCATAGAGGGGCTCCTCAATCAGCCCCAGCATTTT.

The chain employs TRBV5-1 and TRBJ2-7; D is ambiguous. V lost 4 bases and J 3 bases, leaving 8 bases between the germline ends. The CDR3 sequence is 12 residues long. CDR1 and CDR2 (germline): SGHRS, YFSETQ. The CDR3 region has the DNA TGCGCCAGCAGCCGGGTTTTCTACGAGCAGTACGTC. It is translated as CASSRVFYEQYV.

At least ten counts were recorded for this clonotype. CDR3 in amino acids: CASSAGGPETQYF. CDR3 nucleotides: TGTGCCAGCAGCGCCGGAGGCCCAGAGACCCAGTACTTC. The chain uses TRBV9 and TRBJ2-5, with D maybe TRBD2 (5 bases). From germline, CDR1 is SGDLS and CDR2 YYNGEE. The CDR3 has 13 residues. V was pared by 3 bases and J by 4 bases, with 10 bases between.

This clonotype was seen many times. This rearrangement joins TRBV27 to TRBJ2-1; 7 nucleotides agree with TRBD1. Germline trimming cut 2 bases from V and 1 base from J; bases unmatched to any gene: 2. The germline gives CDR1 MNHEY, CDR2 SMNVEV (reference sequence). CDR3 length: 15 residues. The CDR3 DNA follows: TGTGCCAGCAGTTTAAAGGGACAGTCCTACAATGAGCAGTTCTTC. Protein sequence: CASSLKGQSYNEQFF.

The genes are TRBV4-1 and TRBJ2-1; 11 bases align to TRBD1. The CDR3 extends over 18 amino acids. The trim removed 4 bases at V and 3 bases at J, leaving 11 bases unmatched. Per germline, CDR1 MGHRA and CDR2 YSYEKL. CDR3 DNA sequence: TGCGCCAGCAGCCCTACCGTCGGACAGGGGGCTTTCTACAATGAGCAGTTCTTC. Translating it yields CASSPTVGQGAFYNEQFF.

The V call is TRBV4-3, the J call TRBJ2-3; D not resolved. Germline values: CDR1 LGHNA, CDR2 YSLEER. CDR3 length: 15 residues. V was cut by 0 bases and J by 1 base, with 8 bases left in between. CDR3 in amino acids: CASSQDIGRTDTQYF. CDR3 in DNA: TGCGCCAGCAGCCAAGATATTGGCCGCACAGATACGCAGTATTTT.

This clonotype was found a few times. This chain joins TRBV20-1 and TRBJ2-1, with a possible D match to TRBD1 (6 bases). The ends were cut back, 4 bases at V and 6 bases at J, with 19 bases in the middle. The CDR3 is 15 residues long. The germline V gene encodes CDR1 DFQATT and CDR2 SNEGSKA (reference sequence). Written as DNA, the CDR3 is TGCAGTGCTACAGGGGCGGCTGAATTTATCAATGAGCAGTTCTTC. Amino acid sequence: CSATGAAEFINEQFF.

This clonotype was picked up a small number of times. This chain uses TRBV5-1 with TRBJ2-3; D is unresolved. V was trimmed by 4 bases and J by 0 bases, leaving 9 bases between them. CDR3 size: 14 residues. CDR1 is SGHRS, CDR2 YFSETQ, per germline. CDR3 sequence (DNA): TGCGCCAGCAGCAAAGGACGGAGCACAGATACGCAGTATTTT. Translation gives CASSKGRSTDTQYF.

The CDR3 region has the DNA TGTGCCAGCAGTTTGAAACGCACAGATACGCAGTATTTT. Protein product: CASSLKRTDTQYF. The rearrangement uses TRBV27 and TRBJ2-3, with D hard to call. From germline, CDR1 is MNHEY and CDR2 SMNVEV (reference sequence). The CDR3 has 13 amino acids. V was pared by 3 bases and J by 1 base, with 5 bases between.

This clonotype came up a few times. The gene calls are TRBV27 and TRBJ2-7; D perhaps matches TRBD1 (5 bases). Trimming removed 0 bases from V and 2 bases from J, with 11 bases in between. CDR1 and CDR2 from the germline V gene are MNHEY and SMNVEV (reference sequence). This CDR3 has 15 residues. CDR3 DNA: TGTGCCAGCAGTTTATCTTTAGGGGCTGCCTACGAGCAGTACGTC. This encodes CASSLSLGAAYEQYV.

In this sample, this clonotype turned up many times. CDR3 sequence: CSVIPDGTTQLYEQYV. The CDR3 DNA reads as TGCAGCGTTATTCCGGACGGAACAACCCAATTGTACGAGCAGTACGTC. The rearrangement links TRBV29-1 to TRBJ2-7; D is ambiguous. V was clipped by 5 bases and J by 4 bases, with 24 bases between them. CDR3 length: 16 residues. Germline loops: CDR1 SQVTM, CDR2 ANQGSEA.

This clonotype was detected a few times. The chain links TRBV11-2 to TRBJ1-5; D is perhaps TRBD1 (5 bases). The germline V and J ends were trimmed by 1 base and 7 bases, with 11 bases remaining between them. The germline V gene has CDR1 SGHAT and CDR2 FQNNGV. The CDR3 spans 14 residues. CDR3: CASSLGLRDQPQHF. The CDR3 region has the DNA TGTGCCAGCAGCTTAGGACTTCGGGACCAGCCCCAGCATTTT.

This clonotype turned up a few times. CDR3 residues: CASSLGRNEQYF. The CDR3, as DNA: TGTGCCAGCAGTTTGGGACGGAACGAGCAGTACTTC. The V gene is TRBV28, the J gene TRBJ2-7; D possibly uses TRBD1 or TRBD2 (5 bases each). The CDR3 sequence is 12 residues long. Trimming took 3 bases from V and 5 from J, leaving 8 bases between them. CDR1 is MDHEN and CDR2 is SYDVKM in the germline V gene.

The chain has TRBV28 and TRBJ1-2; D remains unclear. The CDR3 runs 13 residues. Germline V lookup: CDR1 MDHEN, CDR2 SYDVKM. Deletions cut 2 bases from V and 0 bases from J, with 4 bases between. The CDR3 protein is CASSLRSNYGYTF. As DNA, the CDR3 is TGTGCCAGCAGTTTAAGGTCTAACTATGGCTACACCTTC.

V is TRBV4-3 and J is TRBJ1-5; tentatively, D is TRBD1 (6 bases). V dropped 4 bases and J dropped 6 bases, with 13 bases sitting between them. CDR3 length: 14 residues. Germline lookup yields CDR1 LGHNA and CDR2 YSLEER. CDR3 DNA: TGCGCCAGCAGCCTGCCGTACAGGGCTCAGCCCCAGCATTTT. Translating gives CASSLPYRAQPQHF.

V gene TRBV7-9 combines with J gene TRBJ2-7; 12 bases map to TRBD1. The V gene's germline CDR1 is SEHNR and CDR2 FQNEAQ (reference sequence). J gave up 4 bases and V 3 bases, and 7 bases lay outside the gene matches. This CDR3 spans 16 amino acids. CDR3 in amino acids: CASSLTGQGASYEQYF. DNA for the CDR3: TGTGCCAGCAGCTTGACGGGACAGGGGGCGTCTTACGAGCAGTACTTC.

This clonotype was seen a handful of times. The V gene is TRBV3-1, the J gene TRBJ2-3, with 8 bases fitting TRBD2. This CDR3 has 16 residues. The germline V gene encodes CDR1 LGHDT and CDR2 YNNKEL (reference sequence). Trimming took 4 bases from V and 2 from J; bases not matched to a gene: 8. The CDR3 nucleotides read TGTGCCAGCAGCCTCTTAAAGCGGGGGACCACAGATACGCAGTATTTT. It is translated as CASSLLKRGTTDTQYF.

The genes are TRBV6-2 or TRBV6-3 and TRBJ1-5; no definite D call. Germline V gives CDR1 MNHEY, CDR2 SVGEGT. Trimming cost V 7 bases and J 4 bases, with 8 bases left between them. This CDR3 region has 12 residues. CDR3 region: CASTQQNQPQHF. CDR3 bases: TGTGCCAGCACTCAGCAAAATCAGCCCCAGCATTTT.

The rearrangement links TRBV11-2 to TRBJ2-1; D is unclear. The CDR3 is 15 amino acids. The germline CDR1 and CDR2 sequences are SGHAT and FQNNGV. The V end was cut by 4 bases, the J end by 0 bases, with 10 bases between. CDR3 DNA: TGTGCCAGCAGCTCGCGCCTGGACTCCTACAATGAGCAGTTCTTC. Protein sequence: CASSSRLDSYNEQFF. The whole variable domain, filled in from reference TRBV11-2 and TRBJ2-1, reads EAGVAQSPRYKIIEKRQSVAFWCNPISGHATLYWYQQILGQGPKLLIQFQNNGVVDDSQLPKDRFSAERLKGVDSTLKIQPAKLEDSAVYLCASSSRLDSYNEQFFGPGTRLTVL.

This clonotype was detected only a few times. The rearrangement uses TRBV6-2 or TRBV6-3 and TRBJ2-5, with D possibly TRBD2 on 5 matching bases. The CDR3 runs to 14 residues. Germline loops: CDR1 MNHEY, CDR2 SVGEGT. V was pared by 3 bases and J by 5 bases, with 13 bases between. The CDR3 coding sequence is TGTGCCAGCAGTTATCTAGCTCAAAGGGAGACCCAGTACTTC. This sequence encodes CASSYLAQRETQYF.

The V call is TRBV29-1, the J call TRBJ1-1, with no clear D. CDR1 and CDR2 from the germline V gene are SQVTM and ANQGSEA. V was pared by 3 bases and J by 1 base, with 9 bases between. The CDR3 is 13 residues long. The CDR3 sequence is CSVEEGTNTEAFF. The CDR3 coding sequence is TGCAGCGTTGAGGAGGGAACGAACACTGAAGCTTTCTTT.

This sequence joins TRBV7-2 and TRBJ2-7; D not resolved. Trimming shortened V by 1 base and J by 5 bases, and 15 bases separated the two germline ends. The CDR3 has 15 amino acids. Germline V gives CDR1 SGHTA, CDR2 FQGNSA. The CDR3 here is CASSLGPSESHEQYV. The CDR3, as DNA: TGTGCCAGCAGCTTAGGGCCATCGGAATCCCACGAGCAGTACGTC.

This clonotype turned up a few times. This chain uses TRBV5-1 with TRBJ1-2; D ambiguous. The V end was cut by 0 bases, the J end by 6 bases, with 15 bases between. Germline CDR1 and CDR2: SGHRS and YFSETQ. CDR3 length equals 15 residues. The CDR3 protein is CASSLVADSRDGYTF. Here the CDR3 DNA reads TGCGCCAGCAGCTTGGTGGCCGATTCCCGTGATGGCTACACCTTC.